This T cell receptor (beta chain) was obtained from a study of early T cells in non-severe SARS-CoV-2 infection. cDNA molecules, individually, were tagged with unique molecular identifiers. TCRdb used MiXCR to reprocess the 5' RACE reads, holding one entry per CDR3 protein. Of roughly 43,000 distinct CDR3 sequences detected, about a quarter appear once; the ten largest clones hold approximately 4.4%. This CDR3 contains 13 residues. Between the trimmed V and J ends, which lost 2 bases and 3 bases, there was a span of 6 bases. Germline lookup yields CDR1 SGHRS and CDR2 YFSETQ. This rearrangement joins TRBV5-1 to TRBJ1-5; no firm D call. The TCR sequence derives from an adult who was a healthcare worker with PCR-confirmed SARS-CoV-2 infection or an uninfected control (not recorded which). The sequencing here drew on whole blood, taken at baseline. The CDR3, as DNA: TGCGCCAGCAGCTTAGGGTACAATCAGCCCCAGCATTTT. Encoded protein: CASSLGYNQPQHF.